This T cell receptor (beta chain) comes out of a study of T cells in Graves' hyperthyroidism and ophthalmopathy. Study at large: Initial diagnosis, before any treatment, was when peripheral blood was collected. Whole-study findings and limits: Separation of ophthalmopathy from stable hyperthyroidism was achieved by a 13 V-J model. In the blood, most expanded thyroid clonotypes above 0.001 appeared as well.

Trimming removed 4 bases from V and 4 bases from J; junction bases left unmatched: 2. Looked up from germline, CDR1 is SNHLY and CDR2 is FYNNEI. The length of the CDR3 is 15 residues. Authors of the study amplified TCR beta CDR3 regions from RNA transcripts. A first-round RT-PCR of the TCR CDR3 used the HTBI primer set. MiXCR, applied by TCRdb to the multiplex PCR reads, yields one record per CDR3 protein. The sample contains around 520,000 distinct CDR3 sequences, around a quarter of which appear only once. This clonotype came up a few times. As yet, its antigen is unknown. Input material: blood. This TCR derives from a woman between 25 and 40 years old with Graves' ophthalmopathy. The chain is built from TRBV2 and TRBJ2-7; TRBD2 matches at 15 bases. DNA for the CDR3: TGTGCCAGCAGTGGTGGGACTAGCGGGAGGTACGAGCAGTACTTC. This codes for CASSGGTSGRYEQYF.